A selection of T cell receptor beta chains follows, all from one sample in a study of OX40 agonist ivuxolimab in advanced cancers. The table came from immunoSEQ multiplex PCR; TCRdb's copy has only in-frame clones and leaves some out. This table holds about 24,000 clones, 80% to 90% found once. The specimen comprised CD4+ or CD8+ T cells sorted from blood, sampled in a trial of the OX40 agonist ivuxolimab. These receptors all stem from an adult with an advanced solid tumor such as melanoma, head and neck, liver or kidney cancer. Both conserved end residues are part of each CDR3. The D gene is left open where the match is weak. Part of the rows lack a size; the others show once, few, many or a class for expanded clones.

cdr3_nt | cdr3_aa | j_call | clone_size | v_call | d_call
TGTGCCAGCAGCTTAGCAGGGAAGTCAAAACTGTTTTTT | CASSLAGKSKLFF | TRBJ1-4 | NA | TRBV7-6 | NA
TGTGCCAGTAGTATAGACGGGACGGATGCATACGAGCAGTACTTC | CASSIDGTDAYEQYF | TRBJ2-7 | NA | TRBV19 | NA
TGTGCCAGCAGCCCAGGGACTAGCCCAGCGGAGACCCAGTACTTC | CASSPGTSPAETQYF | TRBJ2-5 | NA | TRBV9 | TRBD2
TGCGCCAGCAGCTTGGTACAGGGAAATGAAAAACTGTTTTTT | CASSLVQGNEKLFF | TRBJ1-4 | NA | TRBV5-1 | NA
TGTGCCAGTAATGAAGGGGCGCGGGGCTACACCTTC | CASNEGARGYTF | TRBJ1-2 | NA | TRBV19 | NA
TGTGCCAGCGGTCCTAGCGGGGGGTCGCATGAGCAGTTCTTC | CASGPSGGSHEQFF | TRBJ2-1 | NA | TRBV27 | TRBD2
TGTGCCAGCAGCTACGGGGAGCTGTTTTTT | CASSYGELFF | TRBJ2-2 | NA | TRBV11-2 | NA
TGTGCCAGCAGACTCACGGGACGCATCTTATTCGAGCAGTTCTTC | CASRLTGRILFEQFF | TRBJ2-1 | once | TRBV5-8 | NA
TGTGCCAGTAACCCCCCGGGACATGAATTGAACACTGAAGCTTTCTTT | CASNPPGHELNTEAFF | TRBJ1-1 | NA | TRBV19 | NA
TGTGCCAGCAGCTTGGAGGGGGAGCCATACGAGCAGTACTTC | CASSLEGEPYEQYF | TRBJ2-7 | NA | TRBV7-9 | NA
TGTGCCAGCAGCTTCGGACAGTTGAACACTGAAGCTTTCTTT | CASSFGQLNTEAFF | TRBJ1-1 | once | TRBV7-9 | NA
TGTGCCAGTAGATGGACTAGCGGGGGGGGCAACTCCTACAATGAGCAGTTCTTC | CASRWTSGGGNSYNEQFF | TRBJ2-1 | NA | TRBV19 | TRBD2
TGTGCCAGCAGCCCTGCTGGCCGGGACAGTCCCTACGAGCAGTACTTC | CASSPAGRDSPYEQYF | TRBJ2-7 | NA | TRBV5-6 | TRBD1
TGTGCCAGCTCCGTAAGCTCCTATAATTCACCCCTCCACTTT | CASSVSSYNSPLHF | TRBJ1-6 | NA | TRBV5-6 | NA
TGTGCCAGCAGCCAGGGACTAGCGGGGGCTGGGGAGCTGTTTTTT | CASSQGLAGAGELFF | TRBJ2-2 | NA | TRBV7-2 | TRBD2
TGTGCCAGCGCCGTCTCGACGGTGTCTAACTATGGCTACACCTTC | CASAVSTVSNYGYTF | TRBJ1-2 | NA | TRBV27 | NA
TGTGCCAGCAGCTTAAATAGTGGTGAGACGAACACCGGGGAGCTGTTTTTT | CASSLNSGETNTGELFF | TRBJ2-2 | NA | TRBV11-2 | NA
TGTGCCAGTAGGGGTGACACGTACCAAGAGACCCAGTACTTC | CASRGDTYQETQYF | TRBJ2-5 | once | TRBV19 | NA
TGCGCCAGCAGCTTAAGGGAGCGGTACGAGCAGTACTTC | CASSLRERYEQYF | TRBJ2-7 | NA | TRBV5-1 | NA
TGTGCCAGCAGCTTCCAGGGGGCCGATTCACCCCTCCACTTT | CASSFQGADSPLHF | TRBJ1-6 | NA | TRBV4-2 | TRBD1
TGTGCCAGCAGCCCGGATCCTTACGAGCAGTACTTC | CASSPDPYEQYF | TRBJ2-7 | few | TRBV7-9 | NA
TGTGCCAGCTCACCGGGACAGGGGATCAATCAGCCCCAGCATTTT | CASSPGQGINQPQHF | TRBJ1-5 | NA | TRBV18 | TRBD1
TGTGCCAGCAGCTTGGAGGGCAATGAGCAGTTCTTC | CASSLEGNEQFF | TRBJ2-1 | NA | TRBV7-9 | NA
TGTGCCAGCAGTCCCTCAATACTTGAGCCCCAGCATTTT | CASSPSILEPQHF | TRBJ1-5 | NA | TRBV27 | NA
TGTGCCAGCAGTGACCCGGGACTGAATTTCCTAGGACCGGAGACCCAGTACTTC | CASSDPGLNFLGPETQYF | TRBJ2-5 | NA | TRBV25-1 | NA
TGTGCCAGCAGCTTAGGCCGACTAGCAGGAGATACGCAGTATTTT | CASSLGRLAGDTQYF | TRBJ2-3 | NA | TRBV11-2 | TRBD2
TGTGCCAGCAGTTTAAGCGGGAGGTTGGCAGATACGCAGTATTTT | CASSLSGRLADTQYF | TRBJ2-3 | NA | TRBV27 | TRBD2
TGCAGCGTTCTCCAGTTCCGACCTAACTATGGCTACACCTTC | CSVLQFRPNYGYTF | TRBJ1-2 | NA | TRBV29-1 | NA
TGTGCCACCAGCCTCCCCACGACCTTATACGAGCAGTACTTC | CATSLPTTLYEQYF | TRBJ2-7 | NA | TRBV15 | NA
TGTGCTAGTGGTTTGGGAGGACAGGAGCCCTACGAGCAGTACTTC | CASGLGGQEPYEQYF | TRBJ2-7 | NA | TRBV12-5 | TRBD1
TGTGCCAGCAGGGGCTCGGGCGATGAGCAGTACTTC | CASRGSGDEQYF | TRBJ2-7 | NA | TRBV27 | NA
TGTGCCAGCAGGGACAGGGGGAACTCCTACGAGCAGTACTTC | CASRDRGNSYEQYF | TRBJ2-7 | NA | TRBV2 | TRBD1
TGCGCCAGCAGCCAAACCGGTGACAGTAACACTGAAGCTTTCTTT | CASSQTGDSNTEAFF | TRBJ1-1 | few | TRBV4-1 | NA
TGTGCCAGCAGCATATCGGGACTACATGCAGATACGCAGTATTTT | CASSISGLHADTQYF | TRBJ2-3 | NA | TRBV7-3 | TRBD2
TGTGCCAGCTCTGCACCCCCGGGACAGGGACCCGACTTCTACGAGCAGTACTTC | CASSAPPGQGPDFYEQYF | TRBJ2-7 | NA | TRBV18 | TRBD1
TGTGCCAGCAGTCCGGGTTCTTGGGGGGGAGGCTACGAGCAGTACTTC | CASSPGSWGGGYEQYF | TRBJ2-7 | once | TRBV27 | TRBD2
TGTGCCAGCAGTTACGGGGGGGGAGGCTACGAGCAGTACTTC | CASSYGGGGYEQYF | TRBJ2-7 | medium-sized | TRBV6-6 | TRBD2
TGTGCCAGCAGCTCCGTACTAGCGGGAGGCACCGGGGAGCTGTTTTTT | CASSSVLAGGTGELFF | TRBJ2-2 | once | TRBV7-2 | TRBD2
TGTGCCACCAGCAGAGTCGGCTTGGGAATGAACACTGAAGCTTTCTTT | CATSRVGLGMNTEAFF | TRBJ1-1 | medium-sized | TRBV15 | NA
TGTGCCAGCAGTTTATCGGTCGGGCCGGACCAGGTGTTCGATTGGGAATTATACAATGAGCAGTTCTTC | CASSLSVGPDQVFDWELYNEQFF | TRBJ2-1 | NA | TRBV27 | NA
TGTGCCAGCAGTGAACCCGGGGGGAAGCCCCAGCATTTT | CASSEPGGKPQHF | TRBJ1-5 | few | TRBV6-1 | NA
TGTGCCAGCACCACCGAGAAAGGTAATGAAAAACTGTTTTTT | CASTTEKGNEKLFF | TRBJ1-4 | once | TRBV7-4 | NA
TGTGCCAGCAGTTCTCGGACTAGCGGGATAGGCGAGCAGTACTTC | CASSSRTSGIGEQYF | TRBJ2-7 | NA | TRBV28 | TRBD2
TGTGCCAGTAGTATAGACAGGGGATCGGAACAGCCCCAGCATTTT | CASSIDRGSEQPQHF | TRBJ1-5 | NA | TRBV19 | NA
TGTGCCTGGACCAGCCGGGGCACGAACACCGGGGAGCTGTTTTTT | CAWTSRGTNTGELFF | TRBJ2-2 | NA | TRBV30 | NA
TGCGCCAGCAGTGGACAGGGACCCTACGAGCAGTACTTC | CASSGQGPYEQYF | TRBJ2-7 | few | TRBV10-1 | TRBD1
TGTGCCAGCAGTTACTCGGCAGGGCTGAACACTGAAGCTTTCTTT | CASSYSAGLNTEAFF | TRBJ1-1 | NA | TRBV6-6 | NA
TGTGCCAGCAGCCCCGTCCGGGAAACTGAAGCTTTCTTT | CASSPVRETEAFF | TRBJ1-1 | once | TRBV11-2 | NA
TGTGCTAGTGGTTTGGCAGGGACGAACACTGAAGCTTTCTTT | CASGLAGTNTEAFF | TRBJ1-1 | NA | TRBV12-5 | NA